The 9 T cell receptor beta chains reported below all come from one sample, sequenced in a study of memory CD4+ T cells and cytomegalovirus serostatus. The sort gate was single viable CD3+CD4+CD8-CD45RO+ cells for memory CD4+ T cells. Some clones are missing from TCRdb's copy, which holds only in-frame ones; the method was immunoSEQ multiplex PCR. The table has 35,000 to 45,000 clones, approximately 80% seen once. Sequencing was performed on memory CD4+ T cells from blood. The source of these receptors is an adult in good health and CMV-seronegative.

The rearrangement uses TRBV5-1 and TRBJ2-4; TRBD2 agrees at 11 bases. The V gene end was trimmed by 4 bases and the J gene end by 0 bases; junction bases not matched to a gene: 9. The CDR3 length is 18 residues. Per the germline V gene, CDR1 is SGHRS and CDR2 is YFSETQ. The CDR3 spells CASSMGGTSGLAKNIQYF. CDR3 nucleotides: TGCGCCAGCAGCATGGGGGGGACTAGCGGACTAGCCAAAAACATTCAGTACTTC.

The chain couples TRBV19 to TRBJ1-1, with a possible D match to TRBD1 (6 bases). V was clipped by 7 bases and J by 5 bases, with 20 bases between them. CDR3 length: 15 residues. Germline V gene sequence: CDR1 LNHDA, CDR2 SQIVND (reference sequence). The CDR3 loop is CASTPGGAPGTEAFF. CDR3 nucleotide sequence: TGTGCCAGTACCCCGGGGGGGGCGCCGGGGACTGAAGCTTTCTTT.

This chain connects TRBV6-5 to TRBJ2-1, with D perhaps matching TRBD1 (6 bases). With 0 bases removed from V and 7 bases from J, the gap between germline ends came to 13 bases. Germline CDR1 and CDR2: MNHEY and SVGAGI. This CDR3 contains 15 residues. The CDR3 sequence is CASSYSQGLRNEQFF. The CDR3 DNA reads as TGTGCCAGCAGTTACTCGCAGGGGTTGAGGAATGAGCAGTTCTTC.

The chain combines TRBV7-2 with TRBJ2-5; D may match TRBD1 or TRBD2 (5 bases each). The CDR3 length is 14 residues. Germline CDR1 and CDR2: SGHTA and FQGNSA. V was pared by 5 bases and J by 1 base, with 11 bases between. CDR3 residues: CASSTGRSQETQYF. For the CDR3, the DNA is TGTGCCAGCAGCACGGGACGGTCCCAAGAGACCCAGTACTTC.

The V gene is TRBV4-2, the J gene TRBJ2-5; 10 bases match TRBD2. V lost 1 base to trimming and J lost 3 bases; unmatched junction nucleotides: 14. There are 19 residues in the CDR3. The germline V gene encodes CDR1 LGHNA and CDR2 YNFKEQ. CDR3 DNA: TGTGCCAGCAGCCAAGGCGGGGCTAGCGGGAGCGGGGCAGAAGAGACCCAGTACTTC. Translating gives CASSQGGASGSGAEETQYF.

The V call is TRBV7-2, the J call TRBJ2-3; D possibly corresponds to TRBD2 (6 bases). Germline loops: CDR1 SGHTA, CDR2 FQGNSA. The CDR3 length is 12 residues. V lost 5 bases and J lost 6, with 9 bases in between. The CDR3: CASSPLADTQYF. The DNA for the CDR3 is TGTGCCAGCAGCCCTCTAGCGGATACGCAGTATTTT.

The chain carries TRBV29-1 and TRBJ1-5; 8 bases align to TRBD1. This CDR3 is built from 12 residues. J lost 7 bases, V lost 6 bases, and 5 bases had no gene match. Germline V gene data show CDR1 as SQVTM and CDR2 as ANQGSEA. CDR3 sequence reads: CSVMTGDQPQHF. CDR3 DNA: TGCAGCGTCATGACAGGGGACCAGCCCCAGCATTTT. Variable domain in full (rest from reference TRBV29-1 and TRBJ1-5): SAVISQKPSRDICQRGTSLTIQCQVDSQVTMMFWYRQQPGQSLTLIATANQGSEATYESGFVIDKFPISRPNLTFSTLTVSNMSPEDSSIYLCSVMTGDQPQHFGDGTRLSIL.

This clone was found once. This chain uses TRBV11-2 with TRBJ1-2; D is possibly TRBD1 (6 bases). This CDR3 is built from 16 residues. Trimming removed 1 base from V and 8 bases from J, with 20 bases in between. Germline CDR1 is SGHAT and CDR2 is FQNNGV. CDR3 amino acids: CASSLAPARGWGGYTF. Here the CDR3 DNA reads TGTGCCAGCAGCTTAGCCCCCGCCAGGGGATGGGGGGGCTACACCTTC.

The chain has TRBV14 and TRBJ2-5; D ambiguous. CDR1 and CDR2 from the germline V gene are SGHDN and FVKESK. V was cut by 1 base and J by 0 bases, with 6 bases left in between. This CDR3 comprises 14 residues. The CDR3 loop is CASSQGGYQETQYF. The CDR3 nucleotides are TGTGCCAGCAGCCAAGGAGGTTACCAAGAGACCCAGTACTTC.